Each of the 22 T cell receptor beta chains below was sequenced from the same sample in a study of early T cells in non-severe SARS-CoV-2 infection. One entry per CDR3 protein results from TCRdb running MiXCR on the 5' RACE reads. The table records tens of thousands of distinct CDR3 sequences, 6% to 6.5% of them present only once. Source material: whole blood. The receptors come from an adult who was a healthcare worker with PCR-confirmed SARS-CoV-2 infection or an uninfected control (not recorded which).

This clonotype was recorded a few times. V usage is TRBV28 and J usage is TRBJ2-7; 10 nucleotides match TRBD2. V shed 5 bases, J shed 3 bases, and the junction held 1 base outside the gene matches. This CDR3 contains 13 residues. The germline V gene encodes CDR1 MDHEN and CDR2 SYDVKM. This CDR3 reads CASSRLAGYEQYF. As DNA, the CDR3 is TGTGCCAGCAGTCGACTAGCGGGCTACGAGCAGTACTTC. The full variable domain, rest sourced from reference TRBV28 and TRBJ2-7, is DVKVTQSSRYLVKRTGEKVFLECVQDMDHENMFWYRQDPGLGLRLIYFSYDVKMKEKGDIPEGYSVSREKKERFSLILESASTNQTSMYLCASSRLAGYEQYFGPGTRLTVT.

The sample holds many counts of this clonotype. This rearrangement joins TRBV5-6 to TRBJ2-7; D possibly corresponds to TRBD1 (6 bases). Between the trimmed V and J ends, which lost 4 bases and 0 bases, there was a span of 17 bases. CDR3 length: 16 amino acids. Germline-derived CDR1 and CDR2 are SGHDT and YYEEEE. The CDR3 DNA reads TGTGCCAGCAGCACCGGACAGTTCTTAAGCTCCTACGAGCAGTACTTC. Translation gives CASSTGQFLSSYEQYF. Full variable domain (outside the CDR3, taken from reference TRBV5-6 and TRBJ2-7): DAGVTQSPTHLIKTRGQQVTLRCSPKSGHDTVSWYQQALGQGPQFIFQYYEEEERQRGNFPDRFSGHQFPNYSSELNVNALLLGDSALYLCASSTGQFLSSYEQYFGPGTRLTVT.

This clonotype has ten or more counts. The chain combines TRBV20-1 with TRBJ2-2, with D hard to call. Germline V lookup: CDR1 DFQATT, CDR2 SNEGSKA (reference sequence). Trimming took 4 bases from V and 4 from J, leaving 4 bases between them. The CDR3 has 11 residues. The CDR3 bases are TGCAGTGCTAAAGGCACCGGGGAGCTGTTTTTT. Translated, it gives CSAKGTGELFF.

This clonotype came up a few times. The chain is built from TRBV7-2 and TRBJ2-1, with D maybe TRBD1 (6 bases). Per germline, CDR1 SGHTA and CDR2 FQGNSA. Deletions cut 2 bases from V and 9 bases from J, with 17 bases between. The CDR3 is 15 amino acids. CDR3 nucleotides: TGTGCCAGCAGCTTACTGTCGGGGACGACAGGTGAGCAGTTCTTC. Encoded protein: CASSLLSGTTGEQFF.

This clonotype turned up a few times. V usage is TRBV25-1 and J usage is TRBJ2-3; D might be TRBD2 (5 bases). There are 13 residues in the CDR3. Per germline, CDR1 MGHDK and CDR2 SYGVNS. V was clipped by 7 bases and J by 4 bases, with 12 bases between them. The CDR3, as DNA: TGTGCCAGCAATCCCGGAGGTTCAGATACGCAGTATTTT. The encoded protein is CASNPGGSDTQYF.

This clonotype was recorded at least ten times. The chain couples TRBV27 to TRBJ2-3, with D maybe TRBD1 (9 bases). This CDR3 region has 14 residues. The V end was cut by 10 bases, the J end by 4 bases, with 18 bases between. The germline CDR1 and CDR2 sequences are MNHEY and SMNVEV (reference sequence). As DNA, the CDR3 is TGTGCCACCGGGAGGGACAGGGCGGCAGATACGCAGTATTTT. As protein: CATGRDRAADTQYF.

This clonotype came up many times. V and J are TRBV27 and TRBJ2-3; 7 bases line up with TRBD1. Per germline, CDR1 MNHEY and CDR2 SMNVEV (reference sequence). V trimming: 5 bases; J trimming: 6 bases; junction bases outside the gene matches: 5. The CDR3 covers 13 residues. The CDR3, as DNA: TGTGCCAGCAGTCTGACAGGGATCGATACGCAGTATTTT. Encoded protein: CASSLTGIDTQYF.

This clonotype was observed many times. The chain uses TRBV7-7 and TRBJ2-1; no definite D call. Germline CDR1 is SSHAT and CDR2 is FNYEAQ (reference sequence). The ends were cut back, 3 bases at V and 8 bases at J, with 11 bases in the middle. The CDR3 covers 13 residues. CDR3 amino acids: CASSFGFEYEQFF. In DNA form, the CDR3 reads TGTGCCAGCAGCTTTGGTTTTGAGTATGAGCAGTTCTTC.

This clonotype has only a few counts. CDR3 in DNA: TGTGCCAGCAGCCAAACAGGGCGGGCTGGGGCCAACGTCCTGACTTTC. This sequence encodes CASSQTGRAGANVLTF. This chain uses TRBV7-9 with TRBJ2-6; possible D gene TRBD1, 6 bases. V lost 5 bases, J lost 2 bases, and 13 bases lay in between. Per the germline V gene, CDR1 is SEHNR and CDR2 is FQNEAQ (reference sequence). The CDR3 runs to 16 residues. Full variable domain (missing parts from reference TRBV7-9 and TRBJ2-6): DTGVSQNPRHKITKRGQNVTFRCDPISEHNRLYWYRQTLGQGPEFLTYFQNEAQLEKSRLLSDRFSAERPKGSFSTLEIQRTEQGDSAMYLCASSQTGRAGANVLTFGAGSRLTVL.

The sample holds many counts of this clonotype. The gene calls are TRBV5-1 and TRBJ2-3; tentatively, D is TRBD1 (6 bases). CDR1 and CDR2 from the germline V gene are SGHRS and YFSETQ. The CDR3 spans 16 residues. Between the trimmed V and J ends, which lost 0 bases and 3 bases, there was a span of 14 bases. CDR3 sequence: CASSLDWTEPTDTQYF. For the CDR3, the DNA is TGCGCCAGCAGCTTGGACTGGACAGAACCGACAGATACGCAGTATTTT.

This clonotype appeared many times. CDR3 amino acids: CASSIVLWGYADTQYF. The CDR3 bases are TGTGCCAGTAGTATTGTGTTATGGGGTTACGCAGATACGCAGTATTTT. The J gene is TRBJ2-3, the V gene TRBV19; D gene uncertain. V lost 3 bases and J lost 4, with 17 bases in between. The CDR3 extends over 16 amino acids. CDR1 and CDR2 from the germline V gene are LNHDA and SQIVND (reference sequence).

This chain connects TRBV7-2 to TRBJ2-1, with D perhaps TRBD2 (6 bases). Trimming took 3 bases from V and 8 from J, leaving 17 bases between them. The germline gives CDR1 SGHTA, CDR2 FQGNSA. This CDR3 comprises 15 residues. The CDR3 spells CASSFTSGGLDEQFF. The CDR3 DNA follows: TGTGCCAGCAGCTTTACTAGTGGGGGGTTGGATGAGCAGTTCTTC.

This clonotype showed up many times. The rearrangement joins TRBV20-1 to TRBJ2-3, with TRBD2 identical over 9 bases. The germline CDR1 and CDR2 sequences are DFQATT and SNEGSKA (reference sequence). Losses at the gene ends were 4 bases for V and 6 bases for J; bases not matched to a gene: 5. The CDR3 contains 13 residues. The CDR3 nucleotides read TGCAGTGCTATCCTAGCGGGGCAGGATACGCAGTATTTT. This gives the protein CSAILAGQDTQYF.

The sample holds many counts of this clonotype. This chain connects TRBV29-1 to TRBJ1-5, with D hard to call. The V end lost 7 bases, the J end lost 9 bases, and 13 bases lay between the germline ends. The CDR3 sequence is 11 residues long. Germline CDR1 reads SQVTM; CDR2 reads ANQGSEA. CDR3 amino acids: CSAEWVRPQHF. The DNA for the CDR3 is TGCAGCGCCGAATGGGTCAGGCCCCAGCATTTT.

The chain couples TRBV7-9 to TRBJ2-5; no firm D call. Trimming left V 4 bases short and J 4 bases short, with 4 bases between. Germline V gene lookup returns CDR1 SEHNR and CDR2 FQNEAQ (reference sequence). CDR3 size: 11 residues. CDR3 sequence reads: CASSSVETQYF. The DNA for the CDR3 is TGTGCCAGCAGCTCGGTAGAGACCCAGTACTTC.

This clonotype was found many times. The chain is built from TRBV21-1 and TRBJ2-7; TRBD1 reflects the table's D call only, with no check against the DNA. TRBV21-1 is an annotated pseudogene. There are 16 residues in the CDR3. Here the CDR3 reads CASSKAPDRRLCEQYF. CDR3 in DNA: TGTGCCAGCAGCAAAGCCCCGGACAGGAGGCTGTGCGAGCAGTACTTC.

This clonotype was observed at least ten times. The V and J genes are TRBV18 and TRBJ1-4; D uncertain. The CDR3 is 17 residues long. Trimming took 3 bases from V and 8 from J, leaving 22 bases between them. From germline, CDR1 is KGHSH and CDR2 LQKENI. This CDR3 is CASSPPGGVTQVEKLFF. The CDR3 DNA follows: TGTGCCAGCTCACCTCCCGGTGGGGTAACACAAGTGGAAAAACTGTTTTTT.

This clonotype was observed a handful of times. The J gene is TRBJ2-3, the V gene TRBV19; a weak D match, TRBD2 (5 bases). V gave up 7 bases and J gave up 3 bases, with 14 bases separating them. The CDR3 is 14 amino acids. Germline V gives CDR1 LNHDA, CDR2 SQIVND (reference sequence). Written as DNA, the CDR3 is TGTGCCAGTATCTTGAGGGTGCGGACAGATACGCAGTATTTT. It translates to CASILRVRTDTQYF.

This clonotype was counted many times. V gene TRBV12-3 or TRBV12-4 combines with J gene TRBJ2-7; TRBD1 aligns across 8 bases. V lost 2 bases, J lost 0 bases, and 9 bases stayed unmatched. The CDR3 has 17 residues. The CDR3 reads CASSLSQGAIHSYEQYF. The CDR3 DNA sequence: TGTGCCAGCAGTTTATCCCAGGGGGCCATCCACTCCTACGAGCAGTACTTC.

There are a few counts of this clonotype. V usage is TRBV7-2 and J usage is TRBJ2-7; D not resolved. This CDR3 is built from 14 residues. V dropped 5 bases and J dropped 2 bases, with 13 bases sitting between them. Germline V gene data show CDR1 as SGHTA and CDR2 as FQGNSA. CDR3 region: CASSLNPTPYEQYF. The DNA for the CDR3 is TGTGCCAGCAGCCTAAACCCTACTCCCTACGAGCAGTACTTC.

The V gene is TRBV6-5, the J gene TRBJ1-6, with D uncertain. The CDR3 runs to 15 residues. CDR1 and CDR2 (germline): MNHEY, SVGAGI. With 2 bases removed from V and 2 bases from J, the gap between germline ends came to 7 bases. The CDR3, as DNA: TGTGCCAGCAGTTACGAGGGCGCCTATAATTCACCCCTCCACTTT. Translated: CASSYEGAYNSPLHF.

The chain combines TRBV7-2 with TRBJ2-2; unclear D gene. The V gene's germline CDR1 is SGHTA and CDR2 FQGNSA. V was cut by 5 bases and J by 3 bases, with 10 bases left in between. The CDR3 has 14 residues. CDR3 region: CASSAQTYTGELFF. Here the CDR3 DNA reads TGTGCCAGCAGCGCTCAAACATACACCGGGGAGCTGTTTTTT.